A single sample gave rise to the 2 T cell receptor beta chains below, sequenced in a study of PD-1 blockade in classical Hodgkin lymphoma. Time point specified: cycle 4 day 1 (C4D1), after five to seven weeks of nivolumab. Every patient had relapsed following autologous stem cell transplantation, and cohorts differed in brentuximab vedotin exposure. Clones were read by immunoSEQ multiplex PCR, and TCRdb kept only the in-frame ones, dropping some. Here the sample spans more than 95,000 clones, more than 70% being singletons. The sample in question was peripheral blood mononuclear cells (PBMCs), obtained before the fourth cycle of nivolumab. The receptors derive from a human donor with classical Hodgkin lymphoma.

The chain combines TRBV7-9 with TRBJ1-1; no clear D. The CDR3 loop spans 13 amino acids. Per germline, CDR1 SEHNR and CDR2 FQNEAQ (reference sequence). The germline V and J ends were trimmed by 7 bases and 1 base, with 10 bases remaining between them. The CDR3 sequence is CASMVRENTEAFF. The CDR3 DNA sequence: TGTGCCAGCATGGTACGCGAGAACACTGAAGCTTTCTTT.

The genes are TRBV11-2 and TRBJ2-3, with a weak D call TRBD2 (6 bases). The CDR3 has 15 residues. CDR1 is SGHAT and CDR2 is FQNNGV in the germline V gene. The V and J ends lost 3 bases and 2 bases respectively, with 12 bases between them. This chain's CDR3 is CASSFSGTYTDTQYF. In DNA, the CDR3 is TGTGCCAGCAGCTTTTCCGGGACTTACACAGATACGCAGTATTTT. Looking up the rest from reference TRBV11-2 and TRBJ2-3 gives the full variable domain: EAGVAQSPRYKIIEKRQSVAFWCNPISGHATLYWYQQILGQGPKLLIQFQNNGVVDDSQLPKDRFSAERLKGVDSTLKIQPAKLEDSAVYLCASSFSGTYTDTQYFGPGTRLTVL.